The following is a T cell receptor (beta chain) sequence with its context. As yet, its antigen is unknown. Deep was the level at which the assay was run. Evenly divided among several immunoSEQ plates was the genomic DNA of each subset. Clones were read by immunoSEQ multiplex PCR, and TCRdb kept only the in-frame ones, dropping some. The sample has about 980,000 clones, roughly 72% seen once. This sample is drawn from a study of shared clonotypes between healthy human individuals. Study overall: CD4 naive and memory got three plates each, CD8 naive two, CD8 memory one.

Study-level results: Clonotype sharing across a few donors was observed for approximately 5% of naive CD4 clonotypes.

The germline V and J ends were trimmed by 2 bases and 5 bases, with 13 bases remaining between them. The CDR3 runs 14 residues. The chain joins TRBV5-3 to TRBJ2-5; D is undetermined. TRBV5-3 counts as an open reading frame of uncertain function. Sequenced input: memory CD4+ T cells sorted from blood. Subset in this sample: CD45RA-negative fraction. The clonotype was recovered from a man between 18 and 35 years old in good health. The CDR3 region has the DNA TGTGCCAGAAGCTTCAAACCTATGGGGGAGACCCAGTACTTC. This codes for CARSFKPMGETQYF.